Sequencing of this T cell receptor beta chain was carried out in a study of CD4 T cells in relation to SARS-CoV-2 and coronaviruses. Study-level results: Memory recall responses, not primary responses primed in culture, are what the assay detects.

Assay used: immunoSEQ multiplex PCR; TCRdb lists only in-frame clones, some missing. There are about 37,000 clones in the sample; roughly 84% occur only once, and around 4.8% lies in the top ten. Concerning this clone itself: Its specificity is not known.

V was pared by 2 bases and J by 3 bases, with 11 bases between. This CDR3 spans 15 amino acids. CDR1 and CDR2 from the germline V gene are MNHNY and SVGAGI (reference sequence). Sequencing input: naive CD4+ T cells from PBMCs, cultured in vitro. The subset here: naive CD4+ T cells isolated by negative enrichment. The sequence was collected from an adult with COVID-19. This sequence joins TRBV6-6 and TRBJ2-1, with D maybe TRBD1 (5 bases). CDR3: CASSYGTGNYNEQFF. The CDR3 coding sequence is TGTGCCAGCAGTTACGGAACAGGCAACTACAATGAGCAGTTCTTC.